This is a list of T cell receptor beta chains from one sample in a study of blood T cell repertoires in COVID-19. Only in-frame clones appear in the TCRdb table, and some are missing; sequencing was by immunoSEQ multiplex PCR. The table shows 250,000 to 300,000 clones, with nearly 90% occurring only once. Sequences were obtained from peripheral blood. All receptors come from a woman aged 60-75 years with COVID-19, enrolled during active disease. Each CDR3 is given with its conserved first and last residue. Each record gives: clone size, D gene, V gene, J gene, CDR3 length, CDR3 DNA, CDR3 protein. The D gene is left open where the match is weak. A row's size may be missing; if present it is once, few, many or a size class.

>few|TRBD1|TRBV29-1|TRBJ1-1|13
TGCAGCACCGACAGGGGGGGGGAGACTGAAGCTTTCTTT
CSTDRGGETEAFF
>once|-|TRBV2|TRBJ1-4|15
TGTGCCAGCAGTGATCTTGCGGTCGTAGGTGAAAAACTGTTTTTT
CASSDLAVVGEKLFF
>-|TRBD2|TRBV2|TRBJ2-3|15
TGTGCCAGCAAGCGACTAGCGGGGGTTTCAGATACGCAGTATTTT
CASKRLAGVSDTQYF
>-|-|TRBV6-5|TRBJ1-6|12
TGTGCCAGCAGGCAGGCCATTTCACCCCTCCACTTT
CASRQAISPLHF
>-|TRBD1|TRBV5-1|TRBJ1-1|14
TGCGCCAGCAGCTTCGACAGGGGATCCACTGAAGCTTTCTTT
CASSFDRGSTEAFF
>-|-|TRBV19|TRBJ2-7|13
TGTGCCAGTAGTATCGGACACTTCTACGAGCAGTACTTC
CASSIGHFYEQYF
>-|-|TRBV5-1|TRBJ1-5|14
TGCGCCAGCAGCTTACAGGGAGGCAATCAGCCCCAGCATTTT
CASSLQGGNQPQHF
>-|TRBD2|TRBV7-7|TRBJ2-2|15
TGTGCTAGCAGCTTAGTCTCGGGGGGGACCGGGGAGCTGTTTTTT
CASSLVSGGTGELFF
>-|-|TRBV5-1|TRBJ1-2|15
TGCGCCAGCAGCTTGGGGGGGCAGCTTAACTATGGCTACACCTTC
CASSLGGQLNYGYTF
>-|-|TRBV6-1|TRBJ1-1|11
TGTGCCAGCAGTGACCTTCTAGAAGCTTTCTTT
CASSDLLEAFF